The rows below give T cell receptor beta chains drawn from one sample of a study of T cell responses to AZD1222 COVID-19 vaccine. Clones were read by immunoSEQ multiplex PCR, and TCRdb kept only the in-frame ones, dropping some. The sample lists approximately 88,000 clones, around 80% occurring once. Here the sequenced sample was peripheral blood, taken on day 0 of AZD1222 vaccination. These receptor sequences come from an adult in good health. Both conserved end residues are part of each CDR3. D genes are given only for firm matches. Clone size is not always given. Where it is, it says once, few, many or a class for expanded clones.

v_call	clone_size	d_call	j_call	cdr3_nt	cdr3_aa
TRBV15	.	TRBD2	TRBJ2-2	TGTGCCACCAGCAGAGATCGGACTAGCGACGACACCGGGGAGCTGTTTTTT	CATSRDRTSDDTGELFF
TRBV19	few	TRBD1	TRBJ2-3	TGTGCCAGTAGGCGAATAGGGGGCGAGGGAATAGATACGCAGTATTTT	CASRRIGGEGIDTQYF
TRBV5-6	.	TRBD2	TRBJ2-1	TGTGCCAGCAGCGGCCTAGCGGGAGCCGGCTCCTACAATGAGCAGTTCTTC	CASSGLAGAGSYNEQFF
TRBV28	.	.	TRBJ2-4	TGTGCCAGCAGCTCGGGGGATACGAACATTCAGTACTTC	CASSSGDTNIQYF
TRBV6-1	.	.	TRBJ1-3	TGTGCCAGCAGTGAACCGGGGAACACCATATATTTT	CASSEPGNTIYF
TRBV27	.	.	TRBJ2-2	TGTGCCAGCAGTTTTTGGGGAGGGAACACCGGGGAGCTGTTTTTT	CASSFWGGNTGELFF
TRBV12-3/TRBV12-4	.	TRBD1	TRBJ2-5	TGTGCCAGCAGTTCGGGACAGCAAGAGACCCAGTACTTC	CASSSGQQETQYF
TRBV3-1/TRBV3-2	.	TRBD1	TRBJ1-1	TGTGCCAGCACCCCTCCAGACAGGGCGTTTATCACTGAAGCTTTCTTT	CASTPPDRAFITEAFF
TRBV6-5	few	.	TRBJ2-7	TGTGCCAGCAGTTACGCGGGATCCTACGAGCAGTACTTC	CASSYAGSYEQYF
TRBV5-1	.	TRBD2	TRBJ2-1	TGCGCCAGCAGCTTGGGCCGGACTAGCGGGGGCGGGAACAATGAGCAGTTCTTC	CASSLGRTSGGGNNEQFF
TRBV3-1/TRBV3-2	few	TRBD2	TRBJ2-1	TGTGCCAGCGGAAGACTAGCGGGAGAACCCGGGAATGAGCAGTTCTTC	CASGRLAGEPGNEQFF
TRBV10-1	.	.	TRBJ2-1	TGCGCCAGCAGTGAGAATGTGGGAAGCAATGAGCAGTTCTTC	CASSENVGSNEQFF
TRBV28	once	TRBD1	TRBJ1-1	TGTGCCAGCAGTTCCTATGACAGGGGGAACACTGAAGCTTTCTTT	CASSSYDRGNTEAFF
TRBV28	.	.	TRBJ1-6	TGTGCCAGCAGTTATGACCCGGACGGGAATTCACCCCTCCACTTT	CASSYDPDGNSPLHF
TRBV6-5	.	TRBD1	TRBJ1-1	TGTGCCAGCAGTTACTCGACAGGGTTCACTGAAGCTTTCTTT	CASSYSTGFTEAFF
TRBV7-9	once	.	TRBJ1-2	TGTGCCAGCAGCCCCGGAGGCTATGGCTACACCTTC	CASSPGGYGYTF
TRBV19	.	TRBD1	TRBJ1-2	TGTGCCAGTAGTCTGCGGGACAGGGCGAACTATGGCTACACCTTC	CASSLRDRANYGYTF
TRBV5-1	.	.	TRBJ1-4	TGCGCCAGCACACGAGACCCACTTTCAACTAATGAAAAACTGTTTTTT	CASTRDPLSTNEKLFF
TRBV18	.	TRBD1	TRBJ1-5	TGTGCCAGCTCACCTCCCGGACAGGGCGGTCAGCCCCAGCATTTT	CASSPPGQGGQPQHF
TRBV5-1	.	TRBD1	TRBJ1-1	TGCGCCAGCAGCCCGGGGACGGGACAGAAGAACACTGAAGCTTTCTTT	CASSPGTGQKNTEAFF
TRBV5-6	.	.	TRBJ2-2	TGTGCCAGCAGCTCTCTGGGCCGCCCCGGGGAGCTGTTTTTT	CASSSLGRPGELFF
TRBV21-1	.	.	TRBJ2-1	TGTGCCAGCAGCAACGGGATTCGTCGACTAATCGACGGAGCGTTCGGAGGTGAGCAGTTCTTC	CASSNGIRRLIDGAFGGEQFF
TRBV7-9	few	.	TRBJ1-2	TGTGCCAGCAGCTTAGTAACGCCTAACTATGGCTACACCTTC	CASSLVTPNYGYTF
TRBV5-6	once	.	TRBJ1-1	TGTGCCAGCAGCTTGCAGAGGGTGAACACTGAAGCTTTCTTT	CASSLQRVNTEAFF
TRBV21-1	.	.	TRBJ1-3	TGTGCCAGCATTTTAACAGGGACTGGAAACACCATATATTTT	CASILTGTGNTIYF
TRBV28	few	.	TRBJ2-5	TGTGCCAGCAGCTTAGGGCAAGAGACCCAGTACTTC	CASSLGQETQYF
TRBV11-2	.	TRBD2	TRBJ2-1	TGTGCCAGCAGCTTAGGGGGAGCGGGAGGGCCTGATGAGCAGTTCTTC	CASSLGGAGGPDEQFF
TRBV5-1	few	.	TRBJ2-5	TGCGCCAGCAGCTTGGCCGGGACGACCCAAGAGACCCAGTACTTC	CASSLAGTTQETQYF
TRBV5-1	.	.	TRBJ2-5	TGCGCCAGCAGCTTGGCAGGGTACCAAGAGACCCAGTACTTC	CASSLAGYQETQYF
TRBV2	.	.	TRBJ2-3	TGTGCCAGCAGTGAAGAGAGGGTTCCAGATACGCAGTATTTT	CASSEERVPDTQYF
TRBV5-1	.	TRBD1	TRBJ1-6	TGCGCCAGCAGCTCCGGACAGGGCCGTAGCTCCTATAATTCACCCCTCCACTTT	CASSSGQGRSSYNSPLHF
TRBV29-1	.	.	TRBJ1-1	TGCAGCGTCCAGGGACAAGGGAACACTGAAGCTTTCTTT	CSVQGQGNTEAFF
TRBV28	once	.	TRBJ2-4	TGTGCCAGCAGTTTTTCTATAGCCAAAAACATTCAGTACTTC	CASSFSIAKNIQYF
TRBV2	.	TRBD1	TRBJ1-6	TGTGCCAGCAGCCGACAGGGCGCGGATAATTCACCCCTCCACTTT	CASSRQGADNSPLHF
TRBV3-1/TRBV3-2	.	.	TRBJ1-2	TGTGCCAGCAGCCAAGGGGGTGCTTCTAACTATGGCTACACCTTC	CASSQGGASNYGYTF
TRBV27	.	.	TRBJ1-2	TGTGCCAGCAGACCACAGGGAAGCGGCTACACCTTC	CASRPQGSGYTF
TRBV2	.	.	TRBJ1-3	TGTGCCAGCAGCCCAGGGTCTGAGGGAAACACCATATATTTT	CASSPGSEGNTIYF
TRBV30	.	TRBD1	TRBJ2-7	TGTGCCTGGGGAGGCGCCGGGACAGTTTACGAGCAGTACTTC	CAWGGAGTVYEQYF
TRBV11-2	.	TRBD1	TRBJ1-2	TGTGCCAGCAGCTTAGATGGGGGGCAGGGGGCGCATTATGGCTACACCTTC	CASSLDGGQGAHYGYTF
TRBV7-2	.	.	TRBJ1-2	TGTGCCAGCAGCGCCGGACGGGGGTTAAGCTACACCTTC	CASSAGRGLSYTF
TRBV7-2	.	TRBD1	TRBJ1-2	TGTGCCAGCAGCTTAGCTCTGGACAGGGTAATAGGCTATGGCTACACCTTC	CASSLALDRVIGYGYTF
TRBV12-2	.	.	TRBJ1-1	TGTGCAAGTCGCTTTTACAAAACGACAGGGAACACTGAAGCTTTCTTT	CASRFYKTTGNTEAFF
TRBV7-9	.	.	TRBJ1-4	TGTGCCAGCAGCTTAAAGGGTGGAGAAAAACTGTTTTTT	CASSLKGGEKLFF
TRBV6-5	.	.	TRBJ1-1	TGTGCCAGCACCCGGGACGGTTCCAGGGGTGAAGCTTTCTTT	CASTRDGSRGEAFF
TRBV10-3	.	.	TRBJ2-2	TGTGCCATCAGTGGATCGACGGGTGCGAACACCGGGGAGCTGTTTTTT	CAISGSTGANTGELFF
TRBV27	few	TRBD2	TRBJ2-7	TGTGCCAGCAGTTTATTCTTCGGGAGGACCTACGAGCAGTACTTC	CASSLFFGRTYEQYF
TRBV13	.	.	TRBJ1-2	TGTGCCAGCAGCACGCAACCCGGCGGTTCGAACTATGGCTACACCTTC	CASSTQPGGSNYGYTF
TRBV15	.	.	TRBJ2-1	TGTGCCACGCCATGTGTTGCTAGACGGGTTCGGGAGCAGTTCTTC	CATPCVARRVREQFF
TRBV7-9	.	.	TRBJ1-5	TGTGCCAGCAGCTTAATGGATCAGCCCCAGCATTTT	CASSLMDQPQHF
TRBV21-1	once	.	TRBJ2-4	TGTGCCAGCAGCGATGGGGGCTACCTCGCCAAAAACATTCAGTACTTC	CASSDGGYLAKNIQYF
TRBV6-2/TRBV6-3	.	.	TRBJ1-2	TGTGCCAGCAGTTACCCGCGGACAGTTGGGTATGGCTACACCTTC	CASSYPRTVGYGYTF
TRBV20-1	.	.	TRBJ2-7	TGCAGTGCTAGAGGGTCCTACGAGCAGTACTTC	CSARGSYEQYF
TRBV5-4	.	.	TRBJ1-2	TGTGCCAGCAGCTTGGGGGGGTCCGAGGGGGGAAGCTATGGCTACACCTTC	CASSLGGSEGGSYGYTF
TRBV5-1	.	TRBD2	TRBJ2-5	TGCGCCAGCAGCTATACTAGCGTCGAGACCCAGTACTTC	CASSYTSVETQYF
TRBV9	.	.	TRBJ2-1	TGTGCCAGCAGCGTAGACGGTATTTACAATGAGCAGTTCTTC	CASSVDGIYNEQFF
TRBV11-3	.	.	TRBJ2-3	TGTGCCAGCAGCTTAGAAGCGGGCACAGATACGCAGTATTTT	CASSLEAGTDTQYF
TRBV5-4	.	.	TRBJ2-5	TGTGCCAGCAGCTCTCAGGGTTTAGAAGAGACCCAGTACTTC	CASSSQGLEETQYF